This TCR beta chain comes out of a study of blood T cell repertoires in COVID-19. At the level of the study: Samples of COVID-19 (acute and convalescent) were obtained from the United States, Italy and Spain. T cells, B-cell-depleted T cells, or PBMCs supplied cDNA or gDNA.

Authors' methods: Quantification of nucleated cells was approximated via reference gene primer amplification. Data came from immunoSEQ multiplex PCR; TCRdb stores just in-frame clones and leaves some out. The DNA gave D and trimming, while V, J and clone size come from that table. The sample lists roughly 150,000 clones, roughly 87% occurring once. Material for sequencing was peripheral blood. The source is a human donor in a cohort sampled during active COVID-19.

CDR3 loop: CASSLRTSGFEQFF. The DNA for the CDR3 is TGTGCCAGCAGTTTGAGGACTAGCGGGTTTGAGCAGTTCTTC. This sequence joins TRBV27 and TRBJ2-1; the match to TRBD2 covers 11 bases. Germline V gives CDR1 MNHEY, CDR2 SMNVEV (reference sequence). The V gene end was trimmed by 3 bases and the J gene end by 9 bases; junction bases not matched to a gene: 4. The CDR3 totals 14 residues.